A selection of T cell receptor beta chains follows, all from one sample in a study of blood T cell repertoires in COVID-19. TCRdb's copy holds only in-frame clones and misses some; the assay was immunoSEQ multiplex PCR. The repertoire consists of roughly 100,000 clones, with about 91% occurring once and the leading ten covering 6%. Material: peripheral blood. These TCRs come from a human donor in a cohort sampled during active COVID-19. The CDR3 runs from the conserved cysteine through the conserved F or W. Fields, in order: J gene, V gene, clone size, D gene, CDR3 protein, CDR3 DNA. The D gene is left open where the match is weak. Only some rows state a clone size, as once, few, many or a class for expanded clones.

j_gene: TRBJ2-1
v_gene: TRBV7-2
abundance: -
d_gene: TRBD1
CDR3aa: CASSLVGTENNEQFF
CDR3nt: TGTGCCAGCAGCTTAGTGGGGACAGAGAACAATGAGCAGTTCTTC

j_gene: TRBJ2-2
v_gene: TRBV2
abundance: -
d_gene: TRBD2
CDR3aa: CASRLRTSETNTGELFF
CDR3nt: TGTGCCAGCAGACTCCGGACTAGCGAGACGAACACCGGGGAGCTGTTTTTT

j_gene: TRBJ2-7
v_gene: TRBV4-1
abundance: -
d_gene: TRBD2
CDR3aa: CASSQGEREKDEQYF
CDR3nt: TGCGCCAGCAGCCAAGGGGAGCGGGAGAAGGACGAGCAGTACTTC

j_gene: TRBJ1-1
v_gene: TRBV18
abundance: -
d_gene: -
CDR3aa: CASSLTNTEAFF
CDR3nt: TGTGCCAGCTCACTCACTAACACTGAAGCTTTCTTT

j_gene: TRBJ2-2
v_gene: TRBV12-3/TRBV12-4
abundance: -
d_gene: -
CDR3aa: CASKGASTGELFF
CDR3nt: TGTGCCAGCAAAGGGGCGAGCACCGGGGAGCTGTTTTTT

j_gene: TRBJ2-1
v_gene: TRBV11-2
abundance: once
d_gene: TRBD1
CDR3aa: CASSSWEKTGSSYNEQFF
CDR3nt: TGTGCCAGCAGCTCCTGGGAAAAGACAGGGAGCTCCTACAATGAGCAGTTCTTC

j_gene: TRBJ2-1
v_gene: TRBV25-1
abundance: -
d_gene: -
CDR3aa: CASISHLYNEQFF
CDR3nt: TGTGCCAGCATCTCACACCTCTACAATGAGCAGTTCTTC

j_gene: TRBJ2-2
v_gene: TRBV2
abundance: -
d_gene: -
CDR3aa: CASSDLRAGTGELFF
CDR3nt: TGTGCCAGCAGTGACCTCAGGGCGGGGACCGGGGAGCTGTTTTTT

j_gene: TRBJ2-5
v_gene: TRBV30
abundance: -
d_gene: TRBD2
CDR3aa: CAWSVGRTSGTETQYF
CDR3nt: TGTGCCTGGAGTGTAGGTAGGACTAGCGGGACGGAGACCCAGTACTTC

j_gene: TRBJ1-4
v_gene: TRBV19
abundance: -
d_gene: -
CDR3aa: CASSTTYWLSNEKLFF
CDR3nt: TGTGCCAGTAGTACCACCTATTGGTTATCTAATGAAAAACTGTTTTTT

j_gene: TRBJ2-1
v_gene: TRBV10-3
abundance: -
d_gene: -
CDR3aa: CAIGQDSYNEQFF
CDR3nt: TGTGCCATCGGTCAGGACTCCTACAATGAGCAGTTCTTC

j_gene: TRBJ2-7
v_gene: TRBV9
abundance: -
d_gene: TRBD2
CDR3aa: CASSVSSGRYEQYF
CDR3nt: TGTGCCAGCAGCGTTTCTAGCGGGCGCTACGAGCAGTACTTC

j_gene: TRBJ1-2
v_gene: TRBV2
abundance: once
d_gene: -
CDR3aa: CASRYAQVGYTF
CDR3nt: TGTGCCAGCCGCTACGCCCAGGTCGGCTACACCTTC

j_gene: TRBJ2-3
v_gene: TRBV9
abundance: once
d_gene: TRBD2
CDR3aa: CASSVDGTTSTDTQYF
CDR3nt: TGTGCCAGCAGCGTAGATGGGACTACCTCCACAGATACGCAGTATTTT

j_gene: TRBJ2-7
v_gene: TRBV30
abundance: -
d_gene: TRBD2
CDR3aa: CAWSVVAGVYEQYF
CDR3nt: TGTGCCTGGAGTGTGGTAGCGGGAGTTTACGAGCAGTACTTC

j_gene: TRBJ2-3
v_gene: TRBV24-1
abundance: -
d_gene: TRBD2
CDR3aa: CATSTPGLGVGSDTQYF
CDR3nt: TGTGCCACCAGTACCCCGGGACTAGGAGTCGGGTCAGATACGCAGTATTTT

j_gene: TRBJ1-2
v_gene: TRBV5-4
abundance: -
d_gene: TRBD1
CDR3aa: CASSLPYRGGGYTF
CDR3nt: TGTGCCAGCAGCTTACCCTACAGGGGGGGTGGCTACACCTTC

j_gene: TRBJ1-2
v_gene: TRBV7-6
abundance: -
d_gene: TRBD1
CDR3aa: CASSPGQGVGYGYTF
CDR3nt: TGTGCCAGCAGCCCGGGACAGGGAGTAGGGTATGGCTACACCTTC

j_gene: TRBJ1-4
v_gene: TRBV30
abundance: -
d_gene: -
CDR3aa: CAWRHRANEKLFF
CDR3nt: TGTGCCTGGAGGCATCGAGCTAATGAAAAACTGTTTTTT

j_gene: TRBJ2-1
v_gene: TRBV28
abundance: once
d_gene: TRBD2
CDR3aa: CASSPSGRDNEQFF
CDR3nt: TGTGCCAGCAGCCCTAGCGGGAGGGACAATGAGCAGTTCTTC

j_gene: TRBJ2-2
v_gene: TRBV5-1
abundance: -
d_gene: TRBD2
CDR3aa: CASSSLPASGGASTGELFF
CDR3nt: TGCGCCAGCAGCTCCCTCCCGGCTAGCGGGGGGGCCAGCACCGGGGAGCTGTTTTTT

j_gene: TRBJ2-7
v_gene: TRBV5-1
abundance: -
d_gene: TRBD2
CDR3aa: CASSFLTSGSQFYEQYF
CDR3nt: TGCGCCAGCAGCTTTCTCACTAGCGGGAGCCAATTCTACGAGCAGTACTTC

j_gene: TRBJ2-5
v_gene: TRBV28
abundance: -
d_gene: -
CDR3aa: CASIGRDQETQYF
CDR3nt: TGTGCCAGCATAGGGCGGGACCAAGAGACCCAGTACTTC

j_gene: TRBJ2-1
v_gene: TRBV29-1
abundance: -
d_gene: -
CDR3aa: CSVNPDSPYNEQFF
CDR3nt: TGCAGCGTTAACCCGGACAGCCCGTACAATGAGCAGTTCTTC

j_gene: TRBJ2-5
v_gene: TRBV4-1
abundance: -
d_gene: -
CDR3aa: CASSDGTPSLLETQYF
CDR3nt: TGCGCCAGCAGCGACGGGACTCCCAGTCTATTAGAGACCCAGTACTTC

j_gene: TRBJ1-1
v_gene: TRBV14
abundance: -
d_gene: TRBD1
CDR3aa: CASSQPKPGQGARTEAFF
CDR3nt: TGTGCCAGCAGCCAACCAAAACCGGGACAGGGGGCGAGGACTGAAGCTTTCTTT

j_gene: TRBJ1-6
v_gene: TRBV30
abundance: -
d_gene: -
CDR3aa: CAWSVLSSYNSPLHF
CDR3nt: TGTGCCTGGAGTGTTTTGAGCTCCTATAATTCACCCCTCCACTTT

j_gene: TRBJ2-7
v_gene: TRBV28
abundance: once
d_gene: -
CDR3aa: CASSLLANIGRRNSALYEQYF
CDR3nt: TGTGCCAGCAGTTTACTAGCCAATATCGGCCGTAGGAACAGTGCACTCTACGAGCAGTACTTC

j_gene: TRBJ1-1
v_gene: TRBV18
abundance: -
d_gene: -
CDR3aa: CASSLLAEGGAFF
CDR3nt: TGTGCCAGCTCATTACTGGCGGAGGGAGGGGCTTTCTTT

j_gene: TRBJ2-1
v_gene: TRBV13
abundance: -
d_gene: TRBD1
CDR3aa: CASRQDRVDEQFF
CDR3nt: TGTGCCAGCAGACAGGACAGGGTTGATGAGCAGTTCTTC

j_gene: TRBJ1-4
v_gene: TRBV25-1
abundance: -
d_gene: -
CDR3aa: CASSQGEKLFF
CDR3nt: TGTGCCAGCAGCCAGGGTGAAAAACTGTTTTTT